These 26 T cell receptor beta chains were sequenced from one sample in a study of blood T cell repertoires in COVID-19. TCRdb's table, derived via immunoSEQ multiplex PCR, lists solely in-frame clones and lacks some. The sample shows around 47,000 clones, about 85% of them seen only once. Sequencing used peripheral blood. The source is an elderly woman in a cohort sampled during active or convalescent COVID-19.

The rearrangement joins TRBV7-8 to TRBJ1-1, with 7 nucleotides matching TRBD1. Germline CDR1 SGHVS, CDR2 FQNEAQ. This CDR3 contains 15 residues. J was trimmed by 4 bases and V by 1 base; bases with no gene match: 6. The CDR3 is CASSLGSSGGTEAFF. DNA of the CDR3: TGTGCCAGCAGCTTAGGCTCTTCAGGGGGCACTGAAGCTTTCTTT.

This clone has a single count. The V and J genes are TRBV5-8 and TRBJ1-5; D is undetermined. The CDR3 extends over 12 amino acids. The ends were cut back, 0 bases at V and 9 bases at J, with 7 bases in the middle. CDR1 is SGHTS and CDR2 is YDEGEE in the germline V gene. DNA for the CDR3: TGTGCCAGCAGCTTGGTGGCAGGGCCCCAGCATTTT. Translation: CASSLVAGPQHF.

The rearrangement joins TRBV5-4 to TRBJ1-2, with TRBD1 matching 9 bases. This CDR3 region has 15 residues. Per the germline V gene, CDR1 is SGHNT and CDR2 is YYREEE (reference sequence). V lost 3 bases to trimming and J lost 4 bases; unmatched junction nucleotides: 7. This CDR3 is CASSSSGQGFYGYTF. In nucleotides, the CDR3 is TGTGCCAGCAGCTCTTCGGGACAGGGCTTCTATGGCTACACCTTC.

The V gene is TRBV9, the J gene TRBJ1-2; 8 bases line up with TRBD1. The CDR3 covers 14 residues. The germline V gene encodes CDR1 SGDLS and CDR2 YYNGEE. After removal of 0 bases from V and 4 bases from J, the junction contained 2 bases not matched to a gene. The CDR3 bases are TGTGCCAGCAGCGTAGACGGGACAGGCTATGGCTACACCTTC. It codes for CASSVDGTGYGYTF.

The CDR3 DNA reads TGTGCCAGCAGTTACTCACTAGCGGGTTATAGCACAGATACGCAGTATTTT. This translates into CASSYSLAGYSTDTQYF. The chain carries TRBV6-2 or TRBV6-3 and TRBJ2-3; 9 bases fit TRBD2. The CDR3 totals 17 residues. Losses at the gene ends were 0 bases for V and 0 bases for J; bases not matched to a gene: 4. Looked up from germline, CDR1 is MNHEY and CDR2 is SVGEGT.

The rearrangement uses TRBV9 and TRBJ1-1, with D tentatively TRBD1 (6 bases). Trimming left V 0 bases short and J 2 bases short, with 11 bases between. The CDR3 runs 15 residues. Germline loops: CDR1 SGDLS, CDR2 YYNGEE. Written as DNA, the CDR3 is TGTGCCAGCAGCGTAGATGGACAGACTAACACTGAAGCTTTCTTT. Translating it yields CASSVDGQTNTEAFF.

This chain connects TRBV29-1 to TRBJ2-4; the match to TRBD1 covers 7 bases. The CDR3 is made up of 15 amino acids. Germline assignment: CDR1 SQVTM and CDR2 ANQGSEA. J was trimmed by 5 bases and V by 4 bases; bases with no gene match: 11. The DNA for the CDR3 is TGCAGCGTTGGAGGGAGAGGGGGCGGGCAAAACATTCAGTACTTC. Amino acid sequence: CSVGGRGGGQNIQYF.

The V gene is TRBV5-5, the J gene TRBJ2-6, with D perhaps matching TRBD1 (5 bases). Trimming left V 3 bases short and J 0 bases short, with 10 bases between. Germline V CDR1 and CDR2: SGHKS, YYEKEE (reference sequence). The CDR3 runs to 16 residues. The CDR3 sequence: CASSSRAISGANVLTF. In nucleotides, the CDR3 is TGTGCCAGCAGCTCCAGGGCGATCTCTGGGGCCAACGTCCTGACTTTC.

This sequence joins TRBV9 and TRBJ2-2, with TRBD2 matching 7 bases. The CDR3 sequence is 16 residues long. Looked up from germline, CDR1 is SGDLS and CDR2 is YYNGEE. V was pared by 2 bases and J by 8 bases, with 12 bases of the junction left unmatched. Written as DNA, the CDR3 is TGTGCCAGCAGCGTTACCGCGGGAGTTCTTCCAGGGGAGCTGTTTTTT. It yields the protein CASSVTAGVLPGELFF.

V and J are TRBV5-4 and TRBJ2-7; weak D call: TRBD2 (6 bases). In germline, CDR1 is SGHNT, CDR2 YYREEE (reference sequence). The CDR3 is 15 amino acids. Trimming removed 0 bases from V and 2 bases from J, with 12 bases in between. In nucleotides, the CDR3 is TGTGCCAGCAGCTTGGGCGGGGCTACCACCTACGAGCAGTACTTC. It yields the protein CASSLGGATTYEQYF. Full variable domain (remainder filled in from reference TRBV5-4 and TRBJ2-7): ETGVTQSPTHLIKTRGQQVTLRCSSQSGHNTVSWYQQALGQGPQFIFQYYREEENGRGNFPPRFSGLQFPNYSSELNVNALELDDSALYLCASSLGGATTYEQYFGPGTRLTVT.

On this clone itself: The junction departs from the called germline gene at one end, perhaps through a read error. V and J are TRBV6-5 and TRBJ2-1; 10 nucleotides agree with TRBD1. The germline CDR1 and CDR2 sequences are MNHEY and SVGAGI. CDR3 length: 15 residues. This CDR3 reads CASSNSGTGAYEQFF. The CDR3 DNA follows: TGTGCCAGCAGTAACTCGGGGACAGGGGCTTATGAGCAGTTCTTC.

This clone came up once. V usage is TRBV7-3 and J usage is TRBJ2-3; tentative D call: TRBD1 (7 bases). From germline, CDR1 is SGHTA and CDR2 FQGTGA. The CDR3 contains 15 residues. V lost 5 bases and J lost 2, with 14 bases in between. The CDR3 loop is CASSGGGQNTDTQYF. Written as DNA, the CDR3 is TGTGCCAGCAGCGGAGGGGGACAGAACACAGATACGCAGTATTTT.

The chain recombines TRBV5-6 with TRBJ2-3; the D gene is possibly TRBD1 (6 bases). The CDR3 covers 16 residues. CDR1 SGHDT and CDR2 YYEEEE come from the germline V gene. Trimming cost V 6 bases and J 2 bases, with 19 bases left between them. The CDR3 is CASNSATQGNTDTQYF. DNA for the CDR3: TGTGCCAGCAACTCAGCAACGCAGGGGAACACAGATACGCAGTATTTT.

This clone was recorded once. The DNA is omitted, as the CDR3 cannot be located on it reliably, and the CDR3 follows TCRdb's listing. This chain links TRBV6-6 with TRBJ1-1; the table assigns TRBD1, which was not confirmed against the DNA. The CDR3 totals 14 residues, both ends included. Germline lookup yields CDR1 MNHNY and CDR2 SVGAGI (reference sequence). The CDR3 reads CASSTSTGSTEAFF.

The chain carries TRBV5-1 and TRBJ2-3; 11 nucleotides line up with TRBD2. J was trimmed by 6 bases and V by 4 bases; bases with no gene match: 4. CDR1 is SGHRS, CDR2 YFSETQ, per germline. The CDR3 totals 14 residues. CDR3 nucleotide sequence: TGCGCCAGCAGCGGAACTAGCGGGAGTGATACGCAGTATTTT. Translated: CASSGTSGSDTQYF.

The chain employs TRBV24-1 and TRBJ1-5, with TRBD1 identical over 11 bases. Germline V gene data show CDR1 as KGHDR and CDR2 as SFDVKD. This CDR3 spans 16 amino acids. V was clipped by 2 bases and J by 6 bases; unmatched bases: 5. CDR3 bases: TGTGCCACCAGTGATTCCGGACAGGGGGCCCGTCAGCCCCAGCATTTT. Amino acid sequence: CATSDSGQGARQPQHF.

The rearrangement joins TRBV9 to TRBJ2-3; a possible D gene is TRBD2 (6 bases). This CDR3 has 16 amino acids. CDR1 and CDR2 from the germline V gene are SGDLS and YYNGEE. Trimming cost V 4 bases and J 2 bases, with 17 bases left between them. The CDR3 nucleotides read TGTGCCAGCAGCTTCGGCCCCCGGCGGGACACAGATACGCAGTATTTT. Translating gives CASSFGPRRDTDTQYF. Combining the CDR3 with reference TRBV9 and TRBJ2-3 gives the whole variable domain DSGVTQTPKHLITATGQRVTLRCSPRSGDLSVYWYQQSLDQGLQFLIQYYNGEERAKGNILERFSAQQFPDLHSELNLSSLELGDSALYFCASSFGPRRDTDTQYFGPGTRLTVL.

The CDR3 sequence: CASSSGPRGDNEQFF. CDR3 sequence (DNA): TGTGCCAGCAGCTCTGGGCCGCGGGGGGACAATGAGCAGTTCTTC. The gene calls are TRBV11-2 and TRBJ2-1; 8 nucleotides align to TRBD2. The CDR3 has 15 amino acids. Germline assignment: CDR1 SGHAT and CDR2 FQNNGV. Trimming removed 4 bases from V and 5 bases from J; junction bases left unmatched: 7.

CDR3 residues: CASSLGGAGVGEQYF. For the CDR3, the DNA is TGTGCCAGCAGCTTGGGTGGAGCGGGAGTTGGCGAGCAGTACTTC. The V and J genes are TRBV7-8 and TRBJ2-7; TRBD2 matches at 8 bases. Germline V gene data show CDR1 as SGHVS and CDR2 as FQNEAQ. The length of the CDR3 is 15 residues. With 3 bases clipped from V and 6 bases from J, the junction kept 10 bases outside the gene matches.

The rearrangement joins TRBV16 to TRBJ1-3; 8 bases map to TRBD1. The CDR3 extends over 14 amino acids. Looked up from germline, CDR1 is KGHSY and CDR2 is FQNENV. Trimming cost V 6 bases and J 5 bases; bases outside gene matches: 6. CDR3 in DNA: TGTGCCAGCAGTCCCGACAGGGGAAGAAACACCATATATTTT. Translating gives CASSPDRGRNTIYF.

The genes are TRBV13 and TRBJ2-7, with D perhaps TRBD2 (5 bases). This CDR3 comprises 15 residues. V gave up 5 bases and J gave up 4 bases, with 18 bases separating them. Germline assignment: CDR1 PRHDT and CDR2 FYEKMQ (reference sequence). The CDR3 DNA sequence: TGTGCCAGCAGCCCCGTTGGTGGGAGCGGTTACGAGCAGTACTTC. Translation: CASSPVGGSGYEQYF.

The genes are TRBV5-1 and TRBJ2-3; TRBD1 aligns across 10 bases. Looked up from germline, CDR1 is SGHRS and CDR2 is YFSETQ. Unmatched junction bases numbered 4, after V lost 5 bases and J lost 4 bases. The CDR3 sequence is 14 residues long. CDR3 amino acids: CASRRGQGPDTQYF. The CDR3 DNA reads TGCGCCAGCAGGAGGGGACAGGGGCCAGATACGCAGTATTTT.

The chain couples TRBV4-3 to TRBJ2-7; TRBD2 matches 9 bases. The CDR3 sequence is 17 residues long. Germline CDR1 LGHNA, CDR2 YSLEER. V was clipped by 0 bases and J by 4 bases; unmatched bases: 10. CDR3 DNA: TGCGCCAGCAGCCAAGATGAAGGGCGGGAGGGCGTATACGAGCAGTACTTC. As protein: CASSQDEGREGVYEQYF.

The genes are TRBV7-2 and TRBJ2-7; TRBD2 is a possible D gene (6 bases). CDR1 is SGHTA, CDR2 FQGNSA, per germline. V was shortened by 4 bases and J by 0 bases, with 13 bases between the two germline ends. This CDR3 region has 15 residues. CDR3 DNA: TGTGCCAGCAGCTCCTTTGCGGGGAGCTCCTACGAGCAGTACTTC. Its translation is CASSSFAGSSYEQYF.

The gene calls are TRBV7-9 and TRBJ2-7; the D is unclear. V gave up 5 bases and J gave up 4 bases, with 12 bases separating them. The CDR3 has 13 amino acids. Looked up from germline, CDR1 is SEHNR and CDR2 is FQNEAQ (reference sequence). The CDR3 coding sequence is TGTGCCAGCAGCCCCACTACTCGATACGAGCAGTACTTC. It translates to CASSPTTRYEQYF. The entire variable domain, with the rest obtained from reference TRBV7-9 and TRBJ2-7, is as follows: DTGVSQNPRHKITKRGQNVTFRCDPISEHNRLYWYRQTLGQGPEFLTYFQNEAQLEKSRLLSDRFSAERPKGSFSTLEIQRTEQGDSAMYLCASSPTTRYEQYFGPGTRLTVT.

The chain is built from TRBV7-2 and TRBJ1-3; D is ambiguous. Trimming cost V 3 bases and J 0 bases, with 9 bases left between them. Germline loops: CDR1 SGHTA, CDR2 FQGNSA. The CDR3 length is 15 residues. The CDR3 sequence is CASSLQVHSGNTIYF. DNA of the CDR3: TGTGCCAGCAGCTTGCAGGTACACTCTGGAAACACCATATATTTT.